Each of the 6 T cell receptor beta chains below was sequenced from the same sample in a study of cytomegalovirus exposure and HLA in healthy donors. Both 60 Vbeta primers and 13 Jbeta primers went into the PCR. Generated by immunoSEQ multiplex PCR, the TCRdb table keeps only in-frame clones and is missing some. The sample has about 130,000 clones; approximately 83% are singletons. The sample was PBMCs. These receptor sequences come from a man aged 40-49 years in good health and CMV-seronegative.

This clone was picked up a small number of times. The chain links TRBV29-1 to TRBJ1-1; perhaps TRBD1 as D (5 bases). The CDR3 totals 12 residues. CDR1 SQVTM and CDR2 ANQGSEA come from the germline V gene. V was trimmed by 6 bases and J by 3 bases, leaving 11 bases between them. The CDR3 here is CSVVRVDTEAFF. CDR3 DNA: TGCAGCGTAGTCAGGGTGGACACTGAAGCTTTCTTT.

This chain joins TRBV5-1 and TRBJ1-1; D perhaps matches TRBD1 (6 bases). The CDR3 contains 15 residues. Germline-derived CDR1 and CDR2 are SGHRS and YFSETQ. The ends were cut back, 4 bases at V and 2 bases at J, with 15 bases in the middle. In DNA, the CDR3 is TGCGCCAGCAGCAGGGGGACGAGCCCAAACACTGAAGCTTTCTTT. Its translation is CASSRGTSPNTEAFF.

The rearrangement joins TRBV7-6 to TRBJ2-5; no definite D call. The DNA matches TRBJ2-7 better at its end, which makes the J call doubtful. The CDR3 loop spans 13 amino acids. Germline CDR1 reads SGHVS; CDR2 reads FNYEAQ. CDR3 in amino acids: CASSSVASHEQYF. The CDR3 nucleotides read TGTGCCAGCAGCTCCGTCGCGTCTCACGAGCAGTACTTC.

The V and J genes are TRBV2 and TRBJ2-2, with D tentatively TRBD2 (6 bases). The CDR3 is made up of 15 amino acids. Trimming pared 8 bases from V and 0 bases from J, leaving 13 bases between. Germline V CDR1 and CDR2: SNHLY, FYNNEI. The CDR3 nucleotides are TGTGCCAGCCGACGGGACTCTGCGAACACCGGGGAGCTGTTTTTT. The encoded protein is CASRRDSANTGELFF.

The chain employs TRBV29-1 and TRBJ2-7, with 11 bases that match TRBD2. The CDR3 runs to 14 residues. Germline CDR1 and CDR2: SQVTM and ANQGSEA. Trimming removed 5 bases from V and 4 bases from J; junction bases left unmatched: 7. CDR3 bases: TGCAGCGTTTCCACTAGCGGGAGAAAATACGAGCAGTACTTC. Amino acids: CSVSTSGRKYEQYF.

The CDR3 coding sequence is TGTGCCAGCAGTACCGGGACTAGTACCTACGAGCAGTACTTC. It is translated as CASSTGTSTYEQYF. The rearrangement joins TRBV6-6 to TRBJ2-7; 8 nucleotides agree with TRBD2. Germline V CDR1 and CDR2: MNHNY, SVGAGI (reference sequence). CDR3 length: 14 amino acids. With V trimmed by 5 bases and J by 2 bases, 5 bases remained unmatched.